Listed below are T cell receptor beta chains from one sample, sequenced in a study of blood T cell repertoires in COVID-19. Sequencing used immunoSEQ multiplex PCR; TCRdb keeps in-frame clones, though not all of them. This table has roughly 180,000 clones, about 86% appearing once. Sequenced: PBMCs or T cells enriched from blood (not recorded which). The receptors here all came from a woman aged 50 to 60 in a cohort exposed to, infected with or recovered from COVID-19 (not recorded which). Both conserved end residues are part of each CDR3. Fields, in order: clone size, D gene, V gene, J gene, CDR3 protein, CDR3 DNA. The D gene is left open where the match is weak. Some rows have no size entry. The others give once, few or many, or a class for an expanded clone.

.,TRBD1,TRBV5-1,TRBJ1-6,CASSPMTTGGFYNSPLHF,TGCGCCAGCAGCCCCATGACGACAGGGGGCTTCTATAATTCACCCCTCCACTTT
.,.,TRBV6-6,TRBJ1-3,CASSTPDSGNTIYF,TGTGCCAGCAGTACCCCAGACTCTGGAAACACCATATATTTT
.,.,TRBV28,TRBJ1-2,CASSFQGFSDGYTF,TGTGCCAGCAGTTTCCAGGGCTTCTCAGATGGCTACACCTTC
.,TRBD2,TRBV11-3,TRBJ2-5,CASSPTSGGETQYF,TGTGCCAGCAGCCCCACTAGCGGGGGAGAGACCCAGTACTTC
.,TRBD2,TRBV2,TRBJ2-7,CASSERTSGTYEQYF,TGTGCCAGCAGTGAACGGACTAGCGGCACCTACGAGCAGTACTTC
.,.,TRBV2,TRBJ1-6,CASSTVPNSPLHF,TGTGCCAGCAGCACGGTACCAAATTCACCCCTCCACTTT
.,.,TRBV11-2,TRBJ1-4,CASSTGTYKAGEKLFF,TGTGCCAGCAGCACGGGCACCTACAAGGCGGGGGAAAAACTGTTTTTT
.,.,TRBV5-1,TRBJ2-7,CASSISGLSGSYEQYF,TGCGCCAGCAGCATCTCCGGACTGTCCGGCTCCTACGAGCAGTACTTC
.,.,TRBV27,TRBJ1-3,CASSSSAILSTINTIYF,TGTGCCAGCAGTTCTAGTGCCATTTTATCTACAATTAACACCATATATTTT
.,.,TRBV4-2,TRBJ2-3,CASSRNPPVYTDTQYF,TGTGCCAGCAGCCGAAACCCCCCGGTATACACAGATACGCAGTATTTT
.,.,TRBV9,TRBJ1-6,CASSVLRDNSPLHF,TGTGCCAGCAGCGTCCTCAGGGATAATTCACCCCTCCACTTT
.,.,TRBV4-3,TRBJ1-2,CASSQDVQQIYYGYTF,TGCGCCAGCAGCCAAGATGTTCAACAGATATACTATGGCTACACCTTC
.,.,TRBV5-1,TRBJ2-1,CASSLEGGLSSYNEQFF,TGCGCCAGCAGCTTGGAAGGCGGGTTGAGCTCCTACAATGAGCAGTTCTTC
.,.,TRBV27,TRBJ2-5,CASSLRRQRYQETQYF,TGTGCCAGCAGTTTAAGGCGGCAGAGATATCAAGAGACCCAGTACTTC
.,.,TRBV5-8,TRBJ1-5,CASSRGLNNQPQHF,TGTGCCAGCAGCCGAGGACTGAACAATCAGCCCCAGCATTTT
.,TRBD1,TRBV19,TRBJ1-2,CASSSNRGQVGYTF,TGTGCCAGTAGTAGCAACAGGGGGCAGGTTGGCTACACCTTC
.,.,TRBV4-3,TRBJ2-2,CASSQESVRIGELFF,TGCGCCAGCAGCCAAGAATCCGTGCGCATCGGGGAGCTGTTTTTT
.,TRBD2,TRBV5-1,TRBJ2-3,CASSKSLAGAGISEDTQYF,TGCGCCAGCAGCAAGTCTTTGGCGGGAGCCGGTATTAGCGAAGATACGCAGTATTTT
.,.,TRBV6-1,TRBJ1-4,CASSEKQGLGEKLFF,TGTGCCAGCAGTGAAAAACAGGGCCTAGGTGAAAAACTGTTTTTT
few,.,TRBV6-5,TRBJ1-5,CASSPGLSNQPQHF,TGTGCCAGCAGTCCAGGGCTCAGCAATCAGCCCCAGCATTTT
few,.,TRBV2,TRBJ1-5,CASSEVEGPQHF,TGTGCCAGCAGTGAAGTGGAGGGGCCCCAGCATTTT
.,.,TRBV30,TRBJ2-1,CAWTNTRAREQFF,TGTGCCTGGACCAATACTAGAGCGCGTGAGCAGTTCTTC
.,.,TRBV30,TRBJ1-6,CAWSDFDSYNSPLHF,TGTGCCTGGAGTGACTTTGACTCCTATAATTCACCCCTCCACTTT
.,.,TRBV7-2,TRBJ2-7,CASSPEADSSYEQYF,TGTGCCAGCAGCCCTGAGGCAGATAGCTCCTACGAGCAGTACTTC
.,.,TRBV7-8,TRBJ2-2,CASSLAGGLAKDTGELFF,TGTGCCAGCAGCTTAGCCGGTGGGCTAGCGAAGGACACCGGGGAGCTGTTTTTT
.,.,TRBV14,TRBJ1-1,CASSQVAGDWAFF,TGTGCCAGCAGCCAAGTAGCGGGAGACTGGGCTTTCTTT
.,.,TRBV7-6,TRBJ2-1,CASSLGADYNEQFF,TGTGCCAGCAGCTTAGGGGCAGACTACAATGAGCAGTTCTTC
.,.,TRBV28,TRBJ2-7,CASSNPGTSYEQYF,TGTGCCAGCAGCAACCCCGGGACTTCATACGAGCAGTACTTC
.,TRBD2,TRBV18,TRBJ2-5,CASSSSGGETQYF,TGTGCCAGCTCATCGTCGGGGGGGGAGACCCAGTACTTC
.,.,TRBV7-3,TRBJ2-2,CASRPGQNTGELFF,TGTGCCAGCAGACCGGGACAGAACACCGGGGAGCTGTTTTTT
.,TRBD1,TRBV2,TRBJ2-3,CASRREQGAADTQYF,TGTGCCAGCAGACGAGAACAGGGGGCGGCAGATACGCAGTATTTT
.,.,TRBV19,TRBJ2-7,CASSIGGGVNYEQYF,TGTGCCAGTAGTATAGGTGGGGGCGTGAACTACGAGCAGTACTTC
.,TRBD2,TRBV2,TRBJ2-5,CATKRGFQETQYF,TGTGCCACCAAGCGGGGGTTCCAAGAGACCCAGTACTTC
.,TRBD2,TRBV5-1,TRBJ2-7,CASSLAAGANYEQYF,TGCGCCAGCAGCTTAGCAGCGGGAGCGAACTACGAGCAGTACTTC
.,.,TRBV10-3,TRBJ2-3,CAISESRGLADTQYF,TGTGCCATCAGTGAGTCTAGGGGCCTTGCAGATACGCAGTATTTT
once,TRBD1,TRBV29-1,TRBJ2-1,CSAGGRGFLLEQFF,TGCAGCGCTGGAGGCAGGGGGTTTCTCCTAGAGCAGTTCTTC
.,TRBD1,TRBV5-1,TRBJ2-5,CASSFLTGGSQETQYF,TGCGCCAGCAGCTTTCTAACAGGGGGCAGCCAAGAGACCCAGTACTTC
once,TRBD1,TRBV19,TRBJ1-1,CASSYRGGNTEAFF,TGTGCCAGTAGTTACAGGGGAGGGAACACTGAAGCTTTCTTT
.,.,TRBV11-2,TRBJ2-7,CASSLVIQGSPYEQYF,TGTGCCAGCAGCTTAGTGATTCAGGGCAGTCCCTACGAGCAGTACTTC
.,TRBD1,TRBV2,TRBJ2-3,CASILDRAGTDTQYF,TGTGCCAGCATCCTGGACAGGGCTGGCACAGATACGCAGTATTTT
.,TRBD2,TRBV28,TRBJ2-1,CASSLWPPAGGPHEQFF,TGTGCCAGCAGTTTATGGCCCCCGGCGGGAGGCCCACATGAGCAGTTCTTC
.,TRBD1,TRBV2,TRBJ2-1,CASRPGTGKPSSYNEQFF,TGTGCCAGCAGACCCGGGACAGGTAAACCAAGCTCCTACAATGAGCAGTTCTTC
.,.,TRBV29-1,TRBJ1-1,CSVFQGGNTEAFF,TGCAGCGTTTTTCAGGGAGGGAACACTGAAGCTTTCTTT
.,TRBD2,TRBV27,TRBJ2-3,CASSPRFSGAGDTQYF,TGTGCCAGCAGTCCCCGCTTTAGCGGGGCGGGAGATACGCAGTATTTT
once,.,TRBV18,TRBJ1-4,CASSPNLGGDGEKLFF,TGTGCCAGCTCACCCAACCTCGGAGGGGATGGTGAAAAACTGTTTTTT
.,TRBD2,TRBV2,TRBJ2-3,CASSDSSGRGWLGTDTQYF,TGTGCCAGCAGTGATTCTAGCGGGAGGGGGTGGCTGGGCACAGATACGCAGTATTTT
medium-sized,.,TRBV27,TRBJ2-5,CASSLVVQETQYF,TGTGCCAGCAGTTTAGTCGTTCAAGAGACCCAGTACTTC
.,.,TRBV15,TRBJ1-2,CATSKARADYGYTF,TGTGCCACCAGCAAGGCCAGGGCGGACTATGGCTACACCTTC
.,.,TRBV2,TRBJ1-1,CASMSGITEAFF,TGTGCCAGCATGTCGGGGATCACTGAAGCTTTCTTT